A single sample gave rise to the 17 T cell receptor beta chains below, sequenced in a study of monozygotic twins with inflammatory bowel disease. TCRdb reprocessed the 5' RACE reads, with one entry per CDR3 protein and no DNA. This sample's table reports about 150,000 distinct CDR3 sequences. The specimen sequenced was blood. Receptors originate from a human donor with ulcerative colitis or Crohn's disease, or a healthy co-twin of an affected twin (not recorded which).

CDR3 amino acids: CATSEGMPTDTQYF. The chain has TRBV6-1 and TRBJ2-3. The germline gives CDR1 MNHNS, CDR2 SASEGT. This CDR3 contains 14 residues.

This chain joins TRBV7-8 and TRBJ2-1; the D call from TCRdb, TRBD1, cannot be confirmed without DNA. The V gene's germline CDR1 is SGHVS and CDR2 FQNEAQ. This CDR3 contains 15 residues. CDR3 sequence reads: CASSLRLGEYNEQFF.

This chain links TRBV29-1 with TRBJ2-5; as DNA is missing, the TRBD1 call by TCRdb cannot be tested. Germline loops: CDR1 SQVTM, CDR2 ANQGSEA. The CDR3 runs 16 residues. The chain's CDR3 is CSVGPGKWGEGETQYF. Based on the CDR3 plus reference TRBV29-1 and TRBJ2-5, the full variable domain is SAVISQKPSRDICQRGTSLTIQCQVDSQVTMMFWYRQQPGQSLTLIATANQGSEATYESGFVIDKFPISRPNLTFSTLTVSNMSPEDSSIYLCSVGPGKWGEGETQYFGPGTRLLVL.

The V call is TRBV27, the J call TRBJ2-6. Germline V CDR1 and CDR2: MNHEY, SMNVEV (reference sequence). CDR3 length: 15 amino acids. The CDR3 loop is CASSRTISGANVLTF. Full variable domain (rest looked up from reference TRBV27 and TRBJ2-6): EAQVTQNPRYLITVTGKKLTVTCSQNMNHEYMSWYRQDPGLGLRQIYYSMNVEVTDKGDVPEGYKVSRKEKRNFPLILESPSPNQTSLYFCASSRTISGANVLTFGAGSRLTVL.

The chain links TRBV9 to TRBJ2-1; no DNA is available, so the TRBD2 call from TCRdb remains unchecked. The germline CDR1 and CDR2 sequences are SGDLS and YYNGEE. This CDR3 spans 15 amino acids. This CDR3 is CASSVGGGSHGEQFF.

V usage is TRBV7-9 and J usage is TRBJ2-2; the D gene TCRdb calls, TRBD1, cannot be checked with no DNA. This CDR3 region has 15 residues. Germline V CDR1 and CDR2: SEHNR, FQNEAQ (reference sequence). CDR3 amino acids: CASSSGTKNTGELFF.

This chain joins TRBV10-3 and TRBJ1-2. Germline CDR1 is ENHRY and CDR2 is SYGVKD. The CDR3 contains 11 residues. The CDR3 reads CAATYGDGYTF.

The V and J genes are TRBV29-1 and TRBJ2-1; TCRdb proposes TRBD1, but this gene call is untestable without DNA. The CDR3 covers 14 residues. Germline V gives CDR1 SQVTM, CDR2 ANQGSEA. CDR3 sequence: CSVERQVRWNEQFF.

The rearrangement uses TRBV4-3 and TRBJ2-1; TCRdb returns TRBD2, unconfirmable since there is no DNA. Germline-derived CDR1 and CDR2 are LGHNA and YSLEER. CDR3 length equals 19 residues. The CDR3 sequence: CASSHTDFDGEPTYNEQFF.

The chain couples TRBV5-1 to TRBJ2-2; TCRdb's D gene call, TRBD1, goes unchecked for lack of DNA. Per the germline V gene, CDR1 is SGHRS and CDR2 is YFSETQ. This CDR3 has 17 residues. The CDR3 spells CASSMGAGPTHTGELFF.

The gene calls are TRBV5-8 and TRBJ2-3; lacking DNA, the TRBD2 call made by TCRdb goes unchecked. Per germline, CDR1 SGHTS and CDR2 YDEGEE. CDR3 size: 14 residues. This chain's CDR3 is CASSLFALGDTQYF.

CDR3 protein: CASSQGVNGGHYEQYF. V and J are TRBV4-1 and TRBJ2-7; TCRdb picks TRBD2, but there is no DNA to check that call. The CDR3 consists of 16 residues. Germline V gene sequence: CDR1 MGHRA, CDR2 YSYEKL.

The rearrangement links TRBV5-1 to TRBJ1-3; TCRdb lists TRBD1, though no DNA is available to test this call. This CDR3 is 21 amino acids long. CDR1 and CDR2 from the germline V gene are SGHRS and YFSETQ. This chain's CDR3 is CASSLDGLPNTGQLYGNTIYF.

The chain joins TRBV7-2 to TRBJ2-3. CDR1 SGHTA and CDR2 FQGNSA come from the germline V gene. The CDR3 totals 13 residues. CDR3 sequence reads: CASSLVSGDTQYF. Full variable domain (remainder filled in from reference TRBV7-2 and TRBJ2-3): GAGVSQSPSNKVTEKGKDVELRCDPISGHTALYWYRQSLGQGLEFLIYFQGNSAPDKSGLPSDRFSAERTGGSVSTLTIQRTQQEDSAVYLCASSLVSGDTQYFGPGTRLTVL.

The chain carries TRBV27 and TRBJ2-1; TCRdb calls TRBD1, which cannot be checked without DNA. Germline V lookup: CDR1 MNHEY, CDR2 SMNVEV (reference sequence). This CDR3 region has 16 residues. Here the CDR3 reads CASSYIRGASYNEQFF.

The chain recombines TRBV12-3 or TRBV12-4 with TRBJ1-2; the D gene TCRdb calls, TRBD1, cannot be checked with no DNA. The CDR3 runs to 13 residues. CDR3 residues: CASSARGNYGYTF.

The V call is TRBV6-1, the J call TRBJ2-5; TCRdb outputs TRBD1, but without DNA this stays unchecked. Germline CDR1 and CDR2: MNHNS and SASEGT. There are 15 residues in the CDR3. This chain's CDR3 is CPSSEVAGWQETQYF.